Listed here are 10 T cell receptor beta chains from one sample, sequenced in a study of spatial heterogeneity in lung cancer. Whole-study findings and limits: Expanded alpha and beta TCR counts within tumors tracked tumor mutation counts.

The antigens of these receptors remain unknown. The time point is: sample taken at primary tumor resection. Via MiXCR, TCRdb re-called the 5' RACE reads, giving one row per CDR3 protein. The table has 5,000 to 7,000 distinct CDR3 sequences, around 15% seen once; the top ten hold 11%. Specimen: lung tumor tissue, collected at surgery. These receptors were taken from a male donor with early-stage non-small cell lung cancer.

This clonotype is large by share. The chain has TRBV9 and TRBJ1-1; TRBD1 might be the D (6 bases). V gave up 6 bases and J gave up 5 bases, with 14 bases separating them. The CDR3 has 13 residues. The germline CDR1 and CDR2 sequences are SGDLS and YYNGEE. The CDR3: CASTSRGGTEAFF. DNA for the CDR3: TGTGCCAGCACCTCCAGGGGAGGGACTGAAGCTTTCTTT.

This clonotype ranks as medium-sized (0.01 to 0.1%). V and J are TRBV7-9 and TRBJ2-7, with D perhaps TRBD2 (6 bases). Germline CDR1 reads SEHNR; CDR2 reads FQNEAQ (reference sequence). The CDR3 contains 14 residues. The ends were cut back, 3 bases at V and 3 bases at J, with 12 bases in the middle. DNA of the CDR3: TGTGCCAGCAGCTTTTGGGGGGACGGCTACGAGCAGTACTTC. This sequence encodes CASSFWGDGYEQYF.

Judged by abundance, this clonotype is medium-sized. V gene TRBV5-1 combines with J gene TRBJ2-2; the D is unclear. V lost 2 bases and J 1 base, leaving 3 bases between the germline ends. CDR3 length: 13 residues. The germline V gene encodes CDR1 SGHRS and CDR2 YFSETQ. The CDR3, as DNA: TGCGCCAGCAGCTTAAGGAACACCGGGGAGCTGTTTTTT. Translated: CASSLRNTGELFF. Full variable domain (outside the CDR3, taken from reference TRBV5-1 and TRBJ2-2): KAGVTQTPRYLIKTRGQQVTLSCSPISGHRSVSWYQQTPGQGLQFLFEYFSETQRNKGNFPGRFSGRQFSNSRSEMNVSTLELGDSALYLCASSLRNTGELFFGEGSRLTVL.

By its share, this clonotype is medium-sized (0.01 to 0.1%). The J gene is TRBJ2-2, the V gene TRBV11-2, with D possibly being TRBD2 (6 bases). Germline CDR1 and CDR2: SGHAT and FQNNGV. The CDR3 contains 16 residues. Trimming took off 5 bases at V and 0 bases at J, with 13 bases between the two ends. CDR3 in amino acids: CASSQTGVTNTGELFF. CDR3 nucleotide sequence: TGTGCCAGCAGCCAAACGGGAGTTACGAACACCGGGGAGCTGTTTTTT.

The chain has TRBV20-1 and TRBJ2-1; TRBD2 aligns across 9 bases. V lost 0 bases to trimming and J lost 8 bases; unmatched junction nucleotides: 14. The CDR3 sequence is 17 residues long. Per germline, CDR1 DFQATT and CDR2 SNEGSKA (reference sequence). For the CDR3, the DNA is TGCAGTGCTAGAGATGAGTTTGGTAGCGGGAGAGGAGATGAGCAGTTCTTC. This sequence encodes CSARDEFGSGRGDEQFF.

This clonotype was recorded many times. The chain links TRBV4-1 to TRBJ2-1, with TRBD2 matching over 8 bases. The CDR3 has 17 amino acids. Germline assignment: CDR1 MGHRA and CDR2 YSYEKL. The junction had 6 bases not matched to a gene; V was cut back by 0 bases and J by 2 bases. CDR3 loop: CASSQDLGTRTYNEQFF. As DNA, the CDR3 is TGCGCCAGCAGCCAAGATTTAGGGACTAGAACCTACAATGAGCAGTTCTTC.

The chain is built from TRBV5-1 and TRBJ2-1; 8 bases fit TRBD2. The CDR3 loop spans 15 amino acids. Germline assignment: CDR1 SGHRS and CDR2 YFSETQ. V was clipped by 4 bases and J by 1 base; unmatched bases: 4. Here the CDR3 reads CASSLGLVSYNEQFF. The CDR3 bases are TGCGCCAGCAGCCTGGGACTAGTATCCTACAATGAGCAGTTCTTC.

This clonotype was counted only a few times. The genes are TRBV7-9 and TRBJ1-3, with D perhaps matching TRBD1 (6 bases). V dropped 4 bases and J dropped 2 bases, with 15 bases sitting between them. The CDR3 spans 16 residues. CDR1 is SEHNR and CDR2 is FQNEAQ in the germline V gene (reference sequence). Here the CDR3 DNA reads TGTGCCAGCAGCTCTTCTTCAGGGGTGGCTGGAAACACCATATATTTT. The encoded protein is CASSSSSGVAGNTIYF.

On this clonotype: With a much larger clone just one base away, this may be a read error. V and J are TRBV29-1 and TRBJ1-1; D unresolved. Germline V gene lookup returns CDR1 SQVTM and CDR2 ANQGSEA. The CDR3 runs to 11 residues. The DNA of the CDR3 is TGCATCATGGCCGAAGGGATTGAAGCTTTCTTT. Its translation: CIMAEGIEAFF.

The V call is TRBV5-6, the J call TRBJ2-5, with 13 bases that match TRBD2. Per the germline V gene, CDR1 is SGHDT and CDR2 is YYEEEE. CDR3 length: 16 amino acids. Losses at the gene ends were 3 bases for V and 5 bases for J; bases not matched to a gene: 7. The CDR3 DNA reads as TGTGCCAGCAGCTATTCCGGGACTAGCGGGACCGAGACCCAGTACTTC. It translates to CASSYSGTSGTETQYF.